What follows describes a single T cell receptor (beta chain). Antigen unknown. This entry comes from a study of Graves' ophthalmopathy and Graves' hyperthyroidism. Overall study results and limits: Among expanded thyroid clonotypes above 0.001 frequency, most also occurred in blood.

This CDR3 region has 16 residues. CDR1 is DFQATT and CDR2 is SNEGSKA in the germline V gene (reference sequence). Beta-chain TCR CDR3 regions were amplified from RNA transcripts. RT-PCR was first run with HTBI primers, then multiplex PCR in a second round. MiXCR was run by TCRdb on the multiplex PCR reads, yielding one entry per CDR3 protein. The repertoire holds a few hundred thousand distinct CDR3 sequences, with under 40% as singletons. Input material: peripheral blood or thyroid tissue (not recorded which). The receptor was derived from an adult man with Graves' hyperthyroidism. V gene TRBV20-1 combines with J gene TRBJ2-7, with D maybe TRBD2 (5 bases). The end of the DNA aligns better with TRBJ2-1, so the J call may be wrong. CDR3: CSASPDSPTSYNEQFF. CDR3 in DNA: TGCAGTGCTAGTCCTGATAGCCCCACTAGCTACAATGAGCAGTTCTTC.